The entry below gives a single T cell receptor beta chain sequence along with its context. The immunoSEQ assay was v3. Only in-frame clones appear in the TCRdb table, and some are missing; sequencing was by immunoSEQ multiplex PCR. The data hold around 19,000 clones, with roughly 85% observed a single time. Deletions cut 1 base from V and 6 bases from J, with 11 bases between. CDR3 length: 13 residues. The germline CDR1 and CDR2 sequences are SGHRS and YFSETQ. The sample comes from a study of TIL therapy for anti-PD-1-resistant metastatic lung cancer. The overall study: Median tumor PD-L1 proportion score was 5% to 7%.

Stated time point: pre-treatment sample, taken before nivolumab and TIL therapy. Stage 4 NSCLC adults joined between 2017 and January 2020. The chain uses TRBV5-1 and TRBJ2-7; D gene unclear. The sequence derives from a person aged 25 to 79 with non-small cell lung cancer. Sample: blood, taken at baseline. The CDR3 sequence is CASSLLGVPEQYF. The CDR3 coding sequence is TGCGCCAGCAGCTTGCTCGGCGTGCCCGAGCAGTACTTC.